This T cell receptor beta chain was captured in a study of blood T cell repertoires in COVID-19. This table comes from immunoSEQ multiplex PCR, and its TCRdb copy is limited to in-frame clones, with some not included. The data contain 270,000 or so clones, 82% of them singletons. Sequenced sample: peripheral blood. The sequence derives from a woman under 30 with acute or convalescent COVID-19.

The CDR3 DNA sequence: TGTGCCAGTAGCCCAAATTTCGGGAAATCCGGGCAGCCCCAGCATTTT. Its translation: CASSPNFGKSGQPQHF. The chain couples TRBV19 to TRBJ1-5; D gene ambiguous. The CDR3 totals 16 residues. V was pared by 6 bases and J by 7 bases, with 22 bases between. Germline V gene sequence: CDR1 LNHDA, CDR2 SQIVND (reference sequence).